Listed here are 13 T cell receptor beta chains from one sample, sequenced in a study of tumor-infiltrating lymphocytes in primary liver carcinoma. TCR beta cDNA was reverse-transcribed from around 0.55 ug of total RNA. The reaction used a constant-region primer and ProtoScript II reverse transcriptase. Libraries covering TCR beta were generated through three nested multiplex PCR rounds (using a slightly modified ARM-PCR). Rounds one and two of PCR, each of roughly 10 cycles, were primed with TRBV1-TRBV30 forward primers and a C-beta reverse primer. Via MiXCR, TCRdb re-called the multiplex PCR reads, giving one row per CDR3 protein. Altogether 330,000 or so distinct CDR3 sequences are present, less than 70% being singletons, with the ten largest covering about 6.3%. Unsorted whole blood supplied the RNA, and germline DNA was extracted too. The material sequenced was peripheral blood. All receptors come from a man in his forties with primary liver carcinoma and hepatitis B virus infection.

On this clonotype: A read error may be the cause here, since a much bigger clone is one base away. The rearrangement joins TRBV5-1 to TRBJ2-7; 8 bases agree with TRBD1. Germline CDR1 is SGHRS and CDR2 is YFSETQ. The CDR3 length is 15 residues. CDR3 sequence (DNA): TGCTCCAGCAGCTTGGGTTGGCAGGGGGCACCCGAGCAGTACTTC. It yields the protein CSSSLGWQGAPEQYF.

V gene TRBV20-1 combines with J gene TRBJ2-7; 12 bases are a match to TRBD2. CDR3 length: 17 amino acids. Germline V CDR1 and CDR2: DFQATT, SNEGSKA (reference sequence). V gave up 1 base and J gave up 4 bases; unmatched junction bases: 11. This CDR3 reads CSARVEKRLAGEYEQYF. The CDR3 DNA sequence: TGCAGTGCTAGAGTGGAAAAGAGACTAGCGGGAGAATACGAGCAGTACTTC.

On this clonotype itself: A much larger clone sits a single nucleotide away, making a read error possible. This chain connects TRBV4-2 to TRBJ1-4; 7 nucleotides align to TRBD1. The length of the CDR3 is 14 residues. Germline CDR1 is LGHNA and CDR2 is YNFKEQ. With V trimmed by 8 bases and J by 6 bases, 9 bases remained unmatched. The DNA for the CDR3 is TGTGCCAGCCACCTCAGGGACAGAGATGAAAAACTGTTTTTT. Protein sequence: CASHLRDRDEKLFF.

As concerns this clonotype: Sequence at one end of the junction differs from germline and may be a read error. CDR3 residues: CASSLAGRIIYDEQFF. CDR3 bases: TGTGCCAGCAGCTTAGCAGGCCGCATAATCTACGATGAGCAGTTCTTC. The chain uses TRBV11-2 and TRBJ2-1; D is unresolved. The germline V gene has CDR1 SGHAT and CDR2 FQNNGV. CDR3 length equals 16 residues.

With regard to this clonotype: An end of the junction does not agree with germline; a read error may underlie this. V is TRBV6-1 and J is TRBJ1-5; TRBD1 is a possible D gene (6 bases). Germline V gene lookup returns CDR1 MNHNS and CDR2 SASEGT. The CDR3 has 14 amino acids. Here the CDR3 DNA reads TGTACCAGCAGTCCCGGACAGACATATCAGCCCCAGCATTTT. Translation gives CTSSPGQTYQPQHF.

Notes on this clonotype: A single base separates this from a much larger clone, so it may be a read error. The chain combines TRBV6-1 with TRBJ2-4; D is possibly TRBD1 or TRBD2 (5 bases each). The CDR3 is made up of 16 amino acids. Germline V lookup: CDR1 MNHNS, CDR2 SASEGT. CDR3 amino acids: CASSRPRDLAKNILYF. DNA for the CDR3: TGTGCCAGCAGTCGACCCAGGGACCTAGCCAAAAACATTCTGTACTTC.

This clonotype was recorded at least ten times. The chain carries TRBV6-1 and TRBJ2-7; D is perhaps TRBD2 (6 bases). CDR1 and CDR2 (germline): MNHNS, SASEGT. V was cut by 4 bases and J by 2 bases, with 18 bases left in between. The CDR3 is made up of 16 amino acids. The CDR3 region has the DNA TGTGCCAGCAGTGTCTACCCGGGAGTCCCTCCCTACGAGCAGTACTTC. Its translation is CASSVYPGVPPYEQYF.

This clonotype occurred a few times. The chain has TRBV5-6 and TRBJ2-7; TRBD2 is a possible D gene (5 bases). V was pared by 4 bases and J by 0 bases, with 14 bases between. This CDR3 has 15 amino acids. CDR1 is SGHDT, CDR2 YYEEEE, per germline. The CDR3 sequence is CASSDGGRSSYEQYF. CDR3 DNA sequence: TGTGCCAGCAGCGATGGAGGCAGGAGCTCCTACGAGCAGTACTTC.

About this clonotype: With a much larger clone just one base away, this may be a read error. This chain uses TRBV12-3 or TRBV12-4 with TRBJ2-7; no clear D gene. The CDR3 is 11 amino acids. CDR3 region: CASSPAYERYF. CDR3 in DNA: TGTGCCAGCAGCCCGGCCTACGAGCGGTACTTC.

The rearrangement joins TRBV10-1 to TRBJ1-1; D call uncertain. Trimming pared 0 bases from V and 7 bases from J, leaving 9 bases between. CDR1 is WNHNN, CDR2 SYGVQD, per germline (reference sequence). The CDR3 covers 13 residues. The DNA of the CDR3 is TGCGCCAGCAGTGAGTCTAGCGAGAATGAAGCTTTCTTT. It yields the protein CASSESSENEAFF.

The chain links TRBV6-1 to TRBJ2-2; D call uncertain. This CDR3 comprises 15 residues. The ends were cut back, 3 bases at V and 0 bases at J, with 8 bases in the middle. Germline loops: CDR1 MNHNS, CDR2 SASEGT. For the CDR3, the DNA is TGTGCCAGCAGTGAGCGCAGCACGAACACCGGGGAGCTGTTTTTT. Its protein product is CASSERSTNTGELFF.

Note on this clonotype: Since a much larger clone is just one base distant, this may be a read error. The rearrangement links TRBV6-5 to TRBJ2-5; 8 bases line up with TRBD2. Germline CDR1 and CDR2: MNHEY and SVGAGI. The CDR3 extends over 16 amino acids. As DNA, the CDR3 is TGTGCCAGCAGTAATTCGATAGCGGGATTATTAGAGGCCCAGTACTTC. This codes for CASSNSIAGLLEAQYF.

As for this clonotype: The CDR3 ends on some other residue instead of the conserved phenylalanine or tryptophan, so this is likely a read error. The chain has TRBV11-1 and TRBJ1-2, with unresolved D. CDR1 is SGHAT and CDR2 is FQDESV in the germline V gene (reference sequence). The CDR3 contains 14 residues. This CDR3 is CANSSSLNSIGYTS. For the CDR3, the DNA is TGTGCCAACAGCTCCTCGTTGAATTCTATTGGCTACACCTCC.